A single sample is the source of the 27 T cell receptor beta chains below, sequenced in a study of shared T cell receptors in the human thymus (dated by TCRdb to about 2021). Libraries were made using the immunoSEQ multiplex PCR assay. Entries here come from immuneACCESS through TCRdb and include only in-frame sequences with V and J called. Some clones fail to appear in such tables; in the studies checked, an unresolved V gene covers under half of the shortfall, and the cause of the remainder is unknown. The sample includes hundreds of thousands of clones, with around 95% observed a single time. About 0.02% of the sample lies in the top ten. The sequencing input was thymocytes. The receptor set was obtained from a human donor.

The CDR3 coding sequence is TGTGCCAGCAGCCCTCAGTTGAACACTGAAGCTTTCTTT. Encoded protein: CASSPQLNTEAFF. V is TRBV7-2 and J is TRBJ1-1; D is unclear. This CDR3 is built from 13 residues. The germline CDR1 and CDR2 sequences are SGHTA and FQGNSA. V shed 5 bases and J shed 0 bases, with 7 bases lying between them.

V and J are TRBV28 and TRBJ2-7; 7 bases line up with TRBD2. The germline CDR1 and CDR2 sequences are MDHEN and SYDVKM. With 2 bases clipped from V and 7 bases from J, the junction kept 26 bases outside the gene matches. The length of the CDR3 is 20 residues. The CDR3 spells CASSLGPVCGRPTGGREQYF. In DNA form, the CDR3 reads TGTGCCAGCAGTTTAGGACCGGTGTGCGGGAGACCAACTGGTGGGAGAGAGCAGTACTTC.

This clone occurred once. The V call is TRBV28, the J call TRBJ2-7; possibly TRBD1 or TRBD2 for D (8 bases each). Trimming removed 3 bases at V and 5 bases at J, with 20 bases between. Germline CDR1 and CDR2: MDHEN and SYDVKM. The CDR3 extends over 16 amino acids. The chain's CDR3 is CASSFQGAGGSDEQYF. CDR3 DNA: TGTGCCAGCAGTTTCCAGGGGGCGGGAGGATCGGACGAGCAGTACTTC.

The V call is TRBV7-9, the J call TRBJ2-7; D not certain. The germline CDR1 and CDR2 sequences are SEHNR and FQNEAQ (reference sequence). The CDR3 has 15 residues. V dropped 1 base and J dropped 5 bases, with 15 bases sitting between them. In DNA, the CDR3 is TGTGCCAGCAGCTTAGATGCTGCCCTTTTCCACGAGCAGTACTTC. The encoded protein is CASSLDAALFHEQYF.

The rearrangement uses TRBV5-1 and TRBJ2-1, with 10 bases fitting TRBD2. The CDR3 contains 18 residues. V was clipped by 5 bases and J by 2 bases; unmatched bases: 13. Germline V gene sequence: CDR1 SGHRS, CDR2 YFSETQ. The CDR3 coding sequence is TGCGCCAGCAGAAGTGGGACAGAAGGACTAGCGGCCTACAATGAGCAGTTCTTC. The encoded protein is CASRSGTEGLAAYNEQFF.

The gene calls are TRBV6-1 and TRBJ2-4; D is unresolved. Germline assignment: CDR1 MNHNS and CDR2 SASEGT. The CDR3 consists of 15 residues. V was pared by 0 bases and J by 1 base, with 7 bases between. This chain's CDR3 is CASSEARAAKNIQYF. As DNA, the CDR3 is TGTGCCAGCAGTGAAGCAAGGGCGGCCAAAAACATTCAGTACTTC.

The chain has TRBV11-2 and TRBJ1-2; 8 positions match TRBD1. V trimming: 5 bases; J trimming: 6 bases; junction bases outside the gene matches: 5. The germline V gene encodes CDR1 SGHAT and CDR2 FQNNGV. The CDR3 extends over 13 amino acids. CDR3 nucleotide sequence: TGTGCCAGCAGCCCACCGACAGGGGATGGCTACACCTTC. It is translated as CASSPPTGDGYTF.

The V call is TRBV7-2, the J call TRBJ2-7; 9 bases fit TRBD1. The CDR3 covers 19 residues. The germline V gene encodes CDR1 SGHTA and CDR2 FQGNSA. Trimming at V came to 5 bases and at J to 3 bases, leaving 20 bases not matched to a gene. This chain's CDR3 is CASSGYRGPFPVIDYEQYF. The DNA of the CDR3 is TGTGCCAGCAGCGGCTACAGGGGGCCCTTCCCCGTTATTGACTACGAGCAGTACTTC.

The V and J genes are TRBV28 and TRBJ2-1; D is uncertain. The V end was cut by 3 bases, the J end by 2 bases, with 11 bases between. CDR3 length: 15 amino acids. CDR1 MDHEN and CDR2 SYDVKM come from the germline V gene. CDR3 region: CASSFWPKPYNEQFF. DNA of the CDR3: TGTGCCAGCAGTTTTTGGCCCAAGCCCTACAATGAGCAGTTCTTC.

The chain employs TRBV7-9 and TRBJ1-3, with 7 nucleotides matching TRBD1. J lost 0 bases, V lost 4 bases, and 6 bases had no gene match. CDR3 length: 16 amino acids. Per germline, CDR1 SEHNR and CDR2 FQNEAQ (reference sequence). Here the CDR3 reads CASSSIDRDSGNTIYF. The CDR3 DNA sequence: TGTGCCAGCAGCTCCATCGACAGGGACTCTGGAAACACCATATATTTT.

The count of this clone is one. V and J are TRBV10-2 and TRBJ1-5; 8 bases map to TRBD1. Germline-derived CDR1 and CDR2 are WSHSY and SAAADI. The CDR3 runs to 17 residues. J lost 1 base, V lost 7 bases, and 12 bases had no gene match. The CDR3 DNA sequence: TGCGCCAGCATGACAGGGGAACAGAAGGGGAGCAATCAGCCCCAGCATTTT. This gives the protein CASMTGEQKGSNQPQHF.

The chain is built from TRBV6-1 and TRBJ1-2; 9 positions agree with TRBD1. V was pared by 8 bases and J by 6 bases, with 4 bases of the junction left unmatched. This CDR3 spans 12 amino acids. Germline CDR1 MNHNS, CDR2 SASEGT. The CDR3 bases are TGTGCCAGCCGACAGGGGGTTGATGGCTACACCTTC. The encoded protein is CASRQGVDGYTF.

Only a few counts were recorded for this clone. The DNA of the CDR3 is TGTGCCATCAGTGATATTGACAGGGGGTTGCCTCAGCCCCAGCATTTT. Amino acids: CAISDIDRGLPQPQHF. V usage is TRBV10-3 and J usage is TRBJ1-5, with TRBD1 matching 9 bases. Unmatched junction bases numbered 9, after V lost 3 bases and J lost 6 bases. Per germline, CDR1 ENHRY and CDR2 SYGVKD. CDR3 size: 16 residues.

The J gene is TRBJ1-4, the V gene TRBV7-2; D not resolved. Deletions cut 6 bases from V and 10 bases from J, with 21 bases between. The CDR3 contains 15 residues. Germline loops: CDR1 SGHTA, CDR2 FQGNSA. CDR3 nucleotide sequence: TGTGCCAGCAGTTCCTCCGGTGGGCTTGCTGGAAAACTGTTTTTT. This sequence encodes CASSSSGGLAGKLFF.

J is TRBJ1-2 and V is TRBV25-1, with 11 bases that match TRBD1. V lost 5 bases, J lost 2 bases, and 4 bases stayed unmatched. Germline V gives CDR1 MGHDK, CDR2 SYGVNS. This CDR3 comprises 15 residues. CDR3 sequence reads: CASSPRDRGNYGYTF. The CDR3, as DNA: TGTGCCAGCAGTCCCCGGGACAGGGGGAACTATGGCTACACCTTC.

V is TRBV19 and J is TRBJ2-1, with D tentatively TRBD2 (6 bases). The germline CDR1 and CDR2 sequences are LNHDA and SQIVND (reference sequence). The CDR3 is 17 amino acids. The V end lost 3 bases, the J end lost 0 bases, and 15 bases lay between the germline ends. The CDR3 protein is CASSIHWTISSYNEQFF. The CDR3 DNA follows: TGTGCCAGTAGTATCCACTGGACTATCAGCTCCTACAATGAGCAGTTCTTC.

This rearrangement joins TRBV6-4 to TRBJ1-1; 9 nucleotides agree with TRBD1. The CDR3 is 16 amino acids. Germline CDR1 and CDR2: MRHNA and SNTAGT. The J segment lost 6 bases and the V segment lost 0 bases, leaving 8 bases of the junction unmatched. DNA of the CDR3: TGTGCCAGCAGTGACTCGAGGGACAGGGCGAGACCTGAAGCTTTCTTT. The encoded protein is CASSDSRDRARPEAFF.

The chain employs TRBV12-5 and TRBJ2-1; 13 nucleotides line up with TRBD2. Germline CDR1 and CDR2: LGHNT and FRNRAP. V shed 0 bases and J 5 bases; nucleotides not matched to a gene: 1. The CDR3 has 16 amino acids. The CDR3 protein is CASGLVTSGRDNEQFF. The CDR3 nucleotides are TGTGCTAGTGGTTTGGTCACTAGCGGGAGGGACAATGAGCAGTTCTTC.

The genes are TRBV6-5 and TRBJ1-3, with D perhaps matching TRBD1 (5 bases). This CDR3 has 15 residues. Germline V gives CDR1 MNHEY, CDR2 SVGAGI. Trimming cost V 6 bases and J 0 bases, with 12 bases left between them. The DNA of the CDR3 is TGTGCCAGCAGCCGGGACCTTGTCTCTGGAAACACCATATATTTT. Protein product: CASSRDLVSGNTIYF.

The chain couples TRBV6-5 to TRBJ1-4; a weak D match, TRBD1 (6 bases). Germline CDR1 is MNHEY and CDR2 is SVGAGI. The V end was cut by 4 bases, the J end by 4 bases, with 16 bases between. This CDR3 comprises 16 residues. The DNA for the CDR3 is TGTGCCAGCAGTTCCGGCCGGACAGACGTTAATGAAAAACTGTTTTTT. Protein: CASSSGRTDVNEKLFF.

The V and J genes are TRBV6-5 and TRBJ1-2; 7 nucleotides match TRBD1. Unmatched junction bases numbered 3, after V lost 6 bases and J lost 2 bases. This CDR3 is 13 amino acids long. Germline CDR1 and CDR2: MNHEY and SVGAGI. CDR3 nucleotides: TGTGCCAGCAGCCAGGGGGGAAACTATGGCTACACCTTC. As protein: CASSQGGNYGYTF.

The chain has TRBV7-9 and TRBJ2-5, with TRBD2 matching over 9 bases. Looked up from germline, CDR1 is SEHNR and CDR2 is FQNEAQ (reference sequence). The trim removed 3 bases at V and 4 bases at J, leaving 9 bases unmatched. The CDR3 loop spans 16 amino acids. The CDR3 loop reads CASSLGAGGPGETQYF. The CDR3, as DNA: TGTGCCAGCAGCTTGGGGGCGGGAGGGCCAGGAGAGACCCAGTACTTC.

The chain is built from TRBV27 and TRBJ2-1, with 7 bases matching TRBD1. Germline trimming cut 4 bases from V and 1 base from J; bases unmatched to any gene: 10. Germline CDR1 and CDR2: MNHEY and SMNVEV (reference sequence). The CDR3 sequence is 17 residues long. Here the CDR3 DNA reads TGTGCCAGCAGTTCCCCCCCCGCAGGGGGTTCCTACAATGAGCAGTTCTTC. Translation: CASSSPPAGGSYNEQFF.

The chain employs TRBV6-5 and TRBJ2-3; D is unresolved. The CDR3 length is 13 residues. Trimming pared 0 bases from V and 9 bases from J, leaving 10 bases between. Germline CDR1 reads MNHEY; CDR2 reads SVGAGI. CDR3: CASSYSPPGTQYF. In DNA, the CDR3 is TGTGCCAGCAGTTACTCCCCCCCCGGCACGCAGTATTTT.

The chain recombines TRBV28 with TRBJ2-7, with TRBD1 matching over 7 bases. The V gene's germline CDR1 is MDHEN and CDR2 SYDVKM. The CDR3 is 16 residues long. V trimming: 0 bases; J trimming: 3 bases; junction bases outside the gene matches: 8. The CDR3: CASSLWHRGGLYEQYF. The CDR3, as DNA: TGTGCCAGCAGTTTATGGCACAGGGGTGGCCTCTACGAGCAGTACTTC.

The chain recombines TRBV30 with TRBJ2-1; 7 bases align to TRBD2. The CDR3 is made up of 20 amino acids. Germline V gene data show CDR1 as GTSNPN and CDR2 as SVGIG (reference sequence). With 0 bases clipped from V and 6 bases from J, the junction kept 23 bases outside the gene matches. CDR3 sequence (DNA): TGTGCCTGGAGTGTTGTAAGAGAGGGCCGAGGGACTACCAAATTCAATGAGCAGTTCTTC. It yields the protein CAWSVVREGRGTTKFNEQFF. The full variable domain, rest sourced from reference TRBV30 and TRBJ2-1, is SQTIHQWPATLVQPVGSPLSLECTVEGTSNPNLYWYRQAAGRGLQLLFYSVGIGQISSEVPQNLSASRPQDRQFILSSKKLLLSDSGFYLCAWSVVREGRGTTKFNEQFFGPGTRLTVL.

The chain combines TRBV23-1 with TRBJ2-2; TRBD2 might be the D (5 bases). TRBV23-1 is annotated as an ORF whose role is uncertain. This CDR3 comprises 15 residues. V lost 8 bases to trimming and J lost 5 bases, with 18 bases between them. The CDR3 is CASPWETLITGELFF. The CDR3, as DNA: TGCGCCAGCCCCTGGGAGACTTTGATAACCGGGGAGCTGTTTTTT.